This T cell receptor beta chain comes out of a study of molecular identifiers for immune sequencing clone quantification. General study findings and limits: Spiked Jurkat TCR RNA originating from one cell could reportedly be identified amid approximately 900,000 naive cells. Clones with over 20 RNA copies captured over 98% of effector molecules but under 1% of naive ones.

V lost 0 bases, J lost 3 bases, and 12 bases lay in between. The CDR3 length is 15 residues. Germline CDR1 is MNHEY and CDR2 is SVGEGT. TCRdb reprocessed the PCR reads with MiXCR, giving one entry per CDR3 protein. The data contain about 510,000 distinct CDR3 sequences, about 21% of them singletons. This clonotype showed up just a few times. Its antigen is not identified. The chain is built from TRBV6-2 or TRBV6-3 and TRBJ2-7; tentatively, D is TRBD1 (8 bases). The receptor was isolated from a human donor in good health. Some libraries in this study had Jurkat cell RNA spiked in. The sequencing sample was made of naive CD8+ T cells from blood, with Jurkat cell RNA spiked in. Subset: FACS-sorted CD8+CD4-CCR7+CD45RA+ naive T cells. The CDR3 coding sequence is TGTGCCAGCAGTTACTCGACAGGGGAGGGCTACGAGCAGTACTTC. Encoded protein: CASSYSTGEGYEQYF.